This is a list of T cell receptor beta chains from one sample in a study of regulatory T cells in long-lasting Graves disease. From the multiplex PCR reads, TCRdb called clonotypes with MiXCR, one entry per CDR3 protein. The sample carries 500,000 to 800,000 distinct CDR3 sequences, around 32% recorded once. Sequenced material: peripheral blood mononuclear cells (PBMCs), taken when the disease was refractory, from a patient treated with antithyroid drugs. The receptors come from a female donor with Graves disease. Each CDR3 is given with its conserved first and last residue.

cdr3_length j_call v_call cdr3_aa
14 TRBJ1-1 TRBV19 CASSDTTGGTEAFF
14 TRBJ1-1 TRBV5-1 CASSLMRGGTEAFF
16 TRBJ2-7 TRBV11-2 CASSSILTEINYEQYF
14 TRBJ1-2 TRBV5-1 CASSLGVNNYGYTF
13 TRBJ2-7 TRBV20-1 CSASGGASNEQYF
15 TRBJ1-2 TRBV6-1 CASSNAGGINYGYTF
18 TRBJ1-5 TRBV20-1 CSARVAEPGPRSNQPQHF
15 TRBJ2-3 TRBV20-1 CSAGTGTSAADTQYF
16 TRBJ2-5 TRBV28 CASSRGGTSGLETQYF
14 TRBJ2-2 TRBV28 CASNSGGHTGELFF
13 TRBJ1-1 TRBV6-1 CASSLILNTEAFF
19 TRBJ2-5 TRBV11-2 CASSLDLGPRTGPKGTQYF
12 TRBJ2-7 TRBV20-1 CSARDGSNEQYF
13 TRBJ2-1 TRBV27 CASRGSAHNEQFF
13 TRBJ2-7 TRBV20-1 CSANLGLAGEQYF
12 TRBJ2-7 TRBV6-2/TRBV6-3 CATGDRGFEQYF
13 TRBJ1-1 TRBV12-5 CASGLGVNTEAFF
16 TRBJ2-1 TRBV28 CASSDIGSVSYNEQFF
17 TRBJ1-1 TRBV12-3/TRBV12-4 CASRPPGWGGTNTEAFF
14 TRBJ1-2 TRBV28 CASSLQGEPYGYTF
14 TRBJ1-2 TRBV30 CAWSVPGKDYGYTF